This T cell receptor beta chain originates from a study of T cell responses to AZD1222 COVID-19 vaccine (dated by TCRdb to the early 2020s). As for the study more broadly: TCR sequencing covered some 240 trial participants: roughly 200 given two doses of AZD1222 and around 26 given two doses of MenACWY control vaccine. Enrollment into the trials was organized by age into subgroups of 18-55, 56-69 and 70-plus years, and those subgroups contained roughly 160, 29 and 62 TCR-sequenced participants, respectively.

On this clone: What this receptor recognizes is not known. Base qualities were left out, and no much larger clone turns up one base away.

The study at large found these results: In the small 56-69-year group, the increase in depth fell short of significance, most likely because of low power. Nearly half of unique spike-specific TCRs reportedly recognized epitopes outside regions mutated in the B.1.351 and B.1.1.7 variants. A significant rise in spike-specific TCR breadth and depth was observed after two AZD1222 doses relative to day 0 and relative to MenACWY recipients. No day 14 peak-response samples were available, so repertoires were characterized only after the peak T cell response. Participants were mostly white British, with more females than males. The authors suggested clonal diversity may have been underestimated. Only a handful of AZD1222 recipients were SARS-CoV-2 seropositive at baseline, limiting conclusions about previously exposed vaccinees. The whole spike protein was spanned by vaccine-associated CD4 TCRs, and dominant responses were seen in regions 160-218 and 743-854.

Measured from the cysteine to the phenylalanine, the CDR3 is 13 residues long. The DNA shown is the 39-base CDR3, in frame from base 1. CDR1 and CDR2 (SGHKS, YYEKEE) derive from the germline V gene (reference sequence). Relative to germline, V is 2 bases shorter and J is 4 bases shorter, with 7 bases between their ends. The CDR3 regions of human TCRbeta chains were analyzed by immunosequencing. On the authors' methods: TCRs in the repertoires were matched against a reference library of SARS-CoV-2-specific TCRs that had been generated with the MIRA antigen-specificity platform. Breadth meant the fraction of unique TCRs that were SARS-CoV-2-associated, whereas depth meant the fraction of total T cells that were SARS-CoV-2-associated. Using the MIRA data, each spike-specific TCR was assigned both to the spike region to which the TCR was reactive and to a CD4 or CD8 class. Log10-transformed breadth and depth values were compared by one-way ANOVA with Sidak's multiple comparisons tests. TCRdb obtained this table from immuneACCESS and retained in-frame rearrangements with V and J assigned. These tables miss some clones; where compared with another copy, unresolved V genes account for less than half of the shortfall, and the remainder is unexplained. V and J calls and clone size are those listed in that table; D and trimming were worked out from the DNA. Across this sample there are about 150,000 clones, with around nine tenths seen only once. The ten largest clones take up about 1.6% of the sample.

The time point label corresponds to: about 28 days (+/-7) after the second vaccine dose. AZD1222 recipients with second doses at about 4 weeks or about 12 weeks were pooled, because spike-specific TCR depth and breadth did not differ between schedules. Vaccinee samples were obtained from the UK trials COV001 and COV002, which included a single-blind randomized controlled phase 2/3 trial of AZD1222 (ChAdOx1 nCoV-19) in healthy adults. For TCRbeta chain sequencing, PBMC samples from trial participants were taken at day 0 and at day 28 after the second dose. The sequence links TRBV5-5 to TRBJ2-1, with no reliable assignment of the D segment. Sequencing was performed on peripheral blood, taken 28 days after the second AZD1222 dose. This clonotype originated in an adult who received the AZD1222 COVID-19 vaccine. The encoded CDR3 is CASSFEQYNEQFF. The DNA sequence reads TGTGCCAGCAGCTTTGAACAGTACAATGAGCAGTTCTTC.